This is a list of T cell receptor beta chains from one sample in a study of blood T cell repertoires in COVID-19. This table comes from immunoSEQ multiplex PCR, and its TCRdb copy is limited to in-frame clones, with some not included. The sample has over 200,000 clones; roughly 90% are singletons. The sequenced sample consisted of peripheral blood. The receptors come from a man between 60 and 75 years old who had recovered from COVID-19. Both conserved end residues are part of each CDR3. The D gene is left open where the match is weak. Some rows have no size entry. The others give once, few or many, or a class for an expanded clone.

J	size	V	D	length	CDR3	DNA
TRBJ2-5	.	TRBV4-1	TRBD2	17	CASSPVTASGGAKTQYF	TGCGCCAGCAGCCCGGTCACGGCTAGCGGGGGGGCAAAGACCCAGTACTTC
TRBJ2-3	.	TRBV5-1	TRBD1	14	CASSGGQGADTQYF	TGCGCCAGCAGCGGTGGACAGGGTGCAGATACGCAGTATTTT
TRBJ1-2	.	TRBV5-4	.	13	CASSLGLIYGYTF	TGTGCCAGCAGCTTGGGACTGATCTATGGCTACACCTTC
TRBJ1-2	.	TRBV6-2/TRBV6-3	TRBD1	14	CASSYHRGLNGYTF	TGTGCCAGCAGTTACCACAGGGGGCTAAATGGCTACACCTTC
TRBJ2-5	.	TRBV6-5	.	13	CASRMDSQETQYF	TGTGCCAGCCGGATGGACAGCCAAGAGACCCAGTACTTC
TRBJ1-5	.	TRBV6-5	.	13	CASSHSGRQPQHF	TGTGCCAGCAGTCACTCCGGGAGGCAGCCCCAGCATTTT
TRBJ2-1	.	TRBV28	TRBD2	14	CASRSAGTSGREFF	TGTGCCAGCAGGTCTGCCGGGACTAGCGGGAGGGAGTTCTTC
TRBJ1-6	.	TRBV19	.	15	CASSIGSSYNSPLHF	TGTGCCAGTAGTATCGGGAGCTCCTATAATTCACCCCTCCACTTT
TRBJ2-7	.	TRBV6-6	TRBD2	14	CASTSGGLTYEQYF	TGTGCCAGCACCTCGGGAGGGTTAACCTACGAGCAGTACTTC
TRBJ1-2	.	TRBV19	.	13	CASSSRENYGYTF	TGTGCCAGTAGTTCCCGGGAGAACTATGGCTACACCTTC
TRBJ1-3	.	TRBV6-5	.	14	CASSQLSSGNTIYF	TGTGCCAGCAGCCAGTTGTCCTCTGGAAACACCATATATTTT
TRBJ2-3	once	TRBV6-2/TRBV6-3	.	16	CASSYSTGRRTDTQYF	TGTGCCAGCAGTTACTCTACCGGGAGACGCACAGATACGCAGTATTTT
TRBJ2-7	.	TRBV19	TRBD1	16	CASSNQGTGPGDEQYF	TGTGCCAGTAGTAATCAAGGGACAGGGCCAGGGGACGAGCAGTACTTC
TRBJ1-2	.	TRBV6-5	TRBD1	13	CASSKGQGLGYTF	TGTGCCAGCAGCAAAGGACAGGGCCTCGGCTACACCTTC
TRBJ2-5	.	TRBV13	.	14	CASSWDRTEETQYF	TGTGCCAGCAGCTGGGATCGGACAGAAGAGACCCAGTACTTC
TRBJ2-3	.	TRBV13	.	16	CASSALSGFSTDTQYF	TGTGCCAGCAGCGCCCTAAGCGGCTTTAGCACAGATACGCAGTATTTT
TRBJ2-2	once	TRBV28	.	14	CASERERVTGELFF	TGTGCCAGCGAACGGGAGCGGGTTACCGGGGAGCTGTTTTTT
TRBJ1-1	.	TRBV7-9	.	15	CASSLGEGTFTEAFF	TGTGCCAGCAGCTTAGGGGAGGGTACATTCACTGAAGCTTTCTTT
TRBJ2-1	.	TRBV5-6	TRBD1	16	CASSSLGQGRTNEQFF	TGTGCCAGCAGCTCCCTGGGACAGGGGCGCACGAATGAGCAGTTCTTC
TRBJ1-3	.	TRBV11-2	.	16	CASSFRGRPPGNTIYF	TGTGCCAGCAGCTTCCGAGGCAGACCGCCTGGAAACACCATATATTTT